These T cell receptor beta chains were read from a single sample in a study of blood T cell repertoires in COVID-19. Sequencing used immunoSEQ multiplex PCR; TCRdb keeps in-frame clones, though not all of them. This sample has about 370,000 clones, with 70% to 90% found just once. The source material was peripheral blood. These receptors were taken from a woman aged 30 to 39 with COVID-19, enrolled during active disease. CDR3s include the opening cysteine and the closing phenylalanine or tryptophan. A D gene is named only where the DNA matches it firmly. Part of the rows lack a size; the others show once, few, many or a class for expanded clones.

D gene	V gene	J gene	clone size	CDR3 protein	CDR3 DNA
TRBD1	TRBV15	TRBJ2-5	once	CATSRIRGRGQTQYF	TGTGCCACCAGCCGGATCAGGGGGCGTGGGCAGACCCAGTACTTC
.	TRBV28	TRBJ1-2	.	CASSLVSLERGYTF	TGTGCCAGCAGTTTAGTAAGTCTAGAGAGAGGCTACACCTTC
TRBD1	TRBV19	TRBJ1-4	.	CASSSGTGPNEKLFF	TGTGCCAGTAGTTCGGGGACAGGGCCAAATGAAAAACTGTTTTTT
.	TRBV28	TRBJ2-7	once	CASSLVAYEQYF	TGTGCCAGCAGTTTAGTCGCCTACGAGCAGTACTTC
TRBD1	TRBV24-1	TRBJ2-2	.	CATSDSRSTGVHSTGELFF	TGTGCCACCAGTGACTCTCGGTCGACAGGGGTCCACTCCACCGGGGAGCTGTTTTTT
.	TRBV28	TRBJ2-7	.	CASIGRAYEQYF	TGTGCCAGCATCGGCAGGGCTTACGAGCAGTACTTC
TRBD1	TRBV18	TRBJ2-3	.	CASSSTGPTDTQYF	TGTGCCAGCTCATCGACAGGGCCCACAGATACGCAGTATTTT
TRBD2	TRBV19	TRBJ2-2	few	CASQGGVITGELFF	TGTGCCAGCCAGGGAGGGGTGATCACCGGGGAGCTGTTTTTT
.	TRBV2	TRBJ2-5	.	CASSALEGTQYF	TGTGCCAGCAGTGCTCTGGAGGGGACCCAGTACTTC
TRBD1	TRBV10-3	TRBJ1-1	few	CATQIRTGDANTEAFF	TGTGCCACCCAAATCCGGACAGGGGACGCCAACACTGAAGCTTTCTTT
TRBD2	TRBV27	TRBJ2-1	.	CASSNSGRLIHNEQFF	TGTGCCAGCAGCAATAGCGGGAGGCTAATCCACAATGAGCAGTTCTTC
.	TRBV5-1	TRBJ2-7	.	CASSLNRVEQYF	TGCGCCAGCAGCTTGAACAGAGTCGAGCAGTACTTC
.	TRBV12-3/TRBV12-4	TRBJ2-4	once	CASSSPLSGIQYF	TGTGCCAGCAGTTCCCCCCTTTCAGGCATTCAGTACTTC
TRBD1	TRBV12-3/TRBV12-4	TRBJ1-2	few	CASSHRQGRGYTF	TGTGCCAGCAGCCACCGACAGGGTCGTGGCTACACCTTC
.	TRBV20-1	TRBJ2-3	.	CSARGRDTQYF	TGCAGTGCTAGAGGGCGGGATACGCAGTATTTT
TRBD1	TRBV28	TRBJ1-1	.	CASTLDGDRGRTEAFF	TGTGCCAGCACCCTCGACGGGGACAGGGGGAGGACTGAAGCTTTCTTT
.	TRBV9	TRBJ2-3	.	CASSVSGDTQYF	TGTGCCAGCAGCGTATCGGGAGATACGCAGTATTTT
TRBD2	TRBV25-1	TRBJ2-1	.	CASSEYIRLAGGHNEQFF	TGTGCCAGCAGTGAATATATTCGGCTAGCGGGAGGCCACAATGAGCAGTTCTTC
.	TRBV3-1/TRBV3-2	TRBJ2-2	.	CASSQGRDSIYTGELFF	TGTGCCAGCAGCCAAGGCCGGGACTCGATATACACCGGGGAGCTGTTTTTT
.	TRBV5-1	TRBJ2-7	.	CASSLEPGLRREQYF	TGCGCCAGCAGCTTGGAACCGGGTTTAAGAAGGGAGCAGTACTTC
TRBD1	TRBV28	TRBJ1-4	few	CASSLGRGRISEKLFF	TGTGCCAGCAGTTTAGGCAGGGGGCGTATTAGTGAAAAACTGTTTTTT
.	TRBV4-1	TRBJ1-4	.	CASSQDSSTNEKLFF	TGCGCCAGCAGCCAAGATTCCTCAACTAATGAAAAACTGTTTTTT
.	TRBV7-6	TRBJ1-4	.	CASSPSAITNEKLFF	TGTGCCAGCAGTCCTAGTGCAATAACTAATGAAAAACTGTTTTTT
.	TRBV29-1	TRBJ1-2	.	CSVDRQLSLNYGYTF	TGCAGCGTTGACAGACAGCTCTCCCTGAACTATGGCTACACCTTC
TRBD1	TRBV24-1	TRBJ2-1	.	CATSASDRGDSNEQFF	TGTGCCACCAGTGCTTCGGACAGGGGGGACTCCAATGAGCAGTTCTTC